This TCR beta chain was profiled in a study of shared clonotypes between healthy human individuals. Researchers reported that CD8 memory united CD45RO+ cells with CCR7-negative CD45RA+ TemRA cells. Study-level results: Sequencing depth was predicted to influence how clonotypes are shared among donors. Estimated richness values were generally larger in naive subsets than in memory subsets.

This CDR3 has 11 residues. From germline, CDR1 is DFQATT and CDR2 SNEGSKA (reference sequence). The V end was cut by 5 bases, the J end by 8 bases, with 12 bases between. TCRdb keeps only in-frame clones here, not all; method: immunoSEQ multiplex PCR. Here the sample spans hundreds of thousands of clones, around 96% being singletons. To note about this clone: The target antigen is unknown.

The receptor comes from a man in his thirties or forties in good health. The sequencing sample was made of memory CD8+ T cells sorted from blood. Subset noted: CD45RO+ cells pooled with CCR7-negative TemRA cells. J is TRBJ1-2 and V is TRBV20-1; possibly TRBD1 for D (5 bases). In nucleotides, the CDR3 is TGCAGTGCTGGGGACGCGGCGGGCTACACCTTC. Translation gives CSAGDAAGYTF.